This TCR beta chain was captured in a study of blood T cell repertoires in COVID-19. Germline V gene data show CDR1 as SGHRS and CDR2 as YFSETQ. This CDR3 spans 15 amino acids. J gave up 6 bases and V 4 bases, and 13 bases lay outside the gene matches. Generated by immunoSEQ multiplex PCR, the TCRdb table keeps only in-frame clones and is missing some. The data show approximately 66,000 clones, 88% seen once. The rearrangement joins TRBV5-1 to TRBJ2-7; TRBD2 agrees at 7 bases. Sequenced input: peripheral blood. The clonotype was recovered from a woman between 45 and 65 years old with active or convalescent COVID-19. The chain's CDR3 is CASSLAEREGSEQYF. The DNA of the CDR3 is TGCGCCAGCAGCCTAGCAGAGCGGGAAGGCTCCGAGCAGTACTTC.